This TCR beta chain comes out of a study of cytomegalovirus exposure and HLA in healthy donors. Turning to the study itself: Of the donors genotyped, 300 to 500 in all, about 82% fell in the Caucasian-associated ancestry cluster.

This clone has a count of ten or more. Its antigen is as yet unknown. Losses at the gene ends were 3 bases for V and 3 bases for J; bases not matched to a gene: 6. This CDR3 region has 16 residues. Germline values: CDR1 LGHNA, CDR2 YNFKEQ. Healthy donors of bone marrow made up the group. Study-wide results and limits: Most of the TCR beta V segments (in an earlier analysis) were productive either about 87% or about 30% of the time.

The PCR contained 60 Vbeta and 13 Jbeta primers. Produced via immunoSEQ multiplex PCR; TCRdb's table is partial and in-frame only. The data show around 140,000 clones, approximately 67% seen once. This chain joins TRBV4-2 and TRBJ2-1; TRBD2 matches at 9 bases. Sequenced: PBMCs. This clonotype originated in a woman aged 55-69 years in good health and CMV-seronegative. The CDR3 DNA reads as TGTGCCAGCAGCCAGGCCGGGACTAGCAACTACAATGAGCAGTTCTTC. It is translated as CASSQAGTSNYNEQFF.